The clone carrying this T cell receptor (beta chain) turned up a few times. Its antigen is unknown. Sorting of CD4+ naive, central memory, regulatory and stem cell-like memory cells was performed via CD45RO/CCR7/CD25/CD127/CD95/CD27. This specimen comes from a study of beta chain features in type 1 diabetes. Whole-study findings and limits: Shortening of TCRB CDR3s, moderate but significant, appeared in all four CD4+ subsets of Type 1 diabetes patients.

The CDR3 length is 15 residues. The V and J ends lost 0 bases and 0 bases respectively, with 4 bases between them. Germline CDR1 is SGHDT and CDR2 is YYEEEE. The whole isolated RNA underwent reverse transcription, so sequencing captured expressed TCRB transcripts. Produced via immunoSEQ multiplex PCR; TCRdb's table is partial and in-frame only. The table includes almost 350,000 clones, roughly 8.8% detected once. Source material: central memory CD4+ T cells from blood. This TCR was recovered from a man aged 25 to 40 with type 1 diabetes. The chain has TRBV5-6 and TRBJ2-6, with D hard to call. As DNA, the CDR3 is TGTGCCAGCAGCTTGGATCTCTCTGGGGCCAACGTCCTGACTTTC. This translates into CASSLDLSGANVLTF.